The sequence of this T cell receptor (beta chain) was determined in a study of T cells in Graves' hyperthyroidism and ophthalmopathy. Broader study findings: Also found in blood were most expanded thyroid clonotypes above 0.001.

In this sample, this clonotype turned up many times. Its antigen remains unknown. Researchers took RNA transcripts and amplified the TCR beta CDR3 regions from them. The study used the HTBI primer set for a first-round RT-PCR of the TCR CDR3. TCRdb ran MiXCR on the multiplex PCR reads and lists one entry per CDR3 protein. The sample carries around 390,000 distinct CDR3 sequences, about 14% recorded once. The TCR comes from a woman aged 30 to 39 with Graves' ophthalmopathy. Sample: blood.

The CDR3 is CASSSRGADNTEAFF. DNA of the CDR3: TGCGCCAGCAGCTCCCGGGGGGCGGATAACACTGAAGCTTTCTTT. The chain combines TRBV5-1 with TRBJ1-1; D perhaps matches TRBD1 (6 bases). The CDR3 is 15 amino acids. The V end lost 3 bases, the J end lost 2 bases, and 14 bases lay between the germline ends. Germline CDR1 is SGHRS and CDR2 is YFSETQ.